The source of this T cell receptor (beta chain) is a study of OX40 agonist ivuxolimab in advanced cancers. Method: immunoSEQ multiplex PCR; TCRdb's copy keeps in-frame clones and lacks some. Of 90,000 or so clones in the sample, about 89% were seen once. Trimming left V 0 bases short and J 3 bases short, with 13 bases between. The CDR3 extends over 15 amino acids. Germline V gene sequence: CDR1 SGHRS, CDR2 YFSETQ. V is TRBV5-1 and J is TRBJ2-7; possible D gene TRBD1, 6 bases. The TCR comes from an adult with an advanced solid tumor such as melanoma, head and neck, liver or kidney cancer. Sequenced here: CD4+ or CD8+ T cells sorted from blood, sampled in a trial of the OX40 agonist ivuxolimab. Here the CDR3 reads CASSLVGQTIYEQYF. CDR3 bases: TGCGCCAGCAGCTTGGTAGGACAGACAATCTACGAGCAGTACTTC.